What follows are 32 T cell receptor beta chains derived from one specimen sequenced in a study of T cell clonotyping in hematopoietic cell transplantation (dated by TCRdb to the early 2020s). Library construction relied on the immunoSEQ multiplex PCR assay. Drawn from immuneACCESS, this table holds only the in-frame rearrangements with V and J called that TCRdb kept. Clones are partly lost; checked studies trace under half to an unresolved V gene and leave the rest unexplained. For this sample there are 15,000 to 20,000 clones; roughly 84% appear just once. Approximately 14% of the sample belongs to the ten largest clones. Sequences were obtained from peripheral blood mononuclear cells. Receptor source: a man in his sixties in good health. Some clones in this sample may be carry-over from other donors' samples.

The rearrangement joins TRBV7-2 to TRBJ2-5, with a tentative D call TRBD1 (5 bases). Germline CDR1 SGHTA, CDR2 FQGNSA. CDR3 length equals 14 residues. The V and J ends lost 1 base and 7 bases respectively, with 13 bases between them. The DNA for the CDR3 is TGTGCCAGCAGCTTAGGGGCGGCCCAGGGGACCCAGTACTTC. It encodes CASSLGAAQGTQYF.

The rearrangement uses TRBV28 and TRBJ1-1; 7 bases are a match to TRBD1. CDR3 length: 17 residues. Germline V gives CDR1 MDHEN, CDR2 SYDVKM. J gave up 4 bases and V 5 bases, and 16 bases lay outside the gene matches. The CDR3 coding sequence is TGTGCCAGCAGTCCTCCGCCAACCGGGACAGACTTCACTGAAGCTTTCTTT. Translating gives CASSPPPTGTDFTEAFF.

The J gene is TRBJ2-3, the V gene TRBV27; D possibly corresponds to TRBD2 (5 bases). The CDR3 is 14 amino acids. V dropped 0 bases and J dropped 8 bases, with 12 bases sitting between them. CDR1 MNHEY and CDR2 SMNVEV come from the germline V gene (reference sequence). The CDR3 sequence: CASSLSSARGTQYF. In DNA, the CDR3 is TGTGCCAGCAGTTTATCCTCAGCCCGGGGTACGCAGTATTTT.

This clone appeared a single time. This sequence joins TRBV11-3 and TRBJ2-2, with 10 bases aligning to TRBD1. The CDR3 is 14 residues long. Unmatched junction bases numbered 4, after V lost 6 bases and J lost 6 bases. From germline, CDR1 is SGHNT and CDR2 YENEEA. The CDR3 sequence: CASRPGQGSGELFF. The CDR3 DNA sequence: TGTGCCAGCAGGCCGGGACAGGGGTCCGGGGAGCTGTTTTTT.

The chain recombines TRBV5-1 with TRBJ2-7; TRBD1 aligns across 10 bases. The germline V gene has CDR1 SGHRS and CDR2 YFSETQ. Trimming took 6 bases from V and 6 from J; bases not matched to a gene: 9. The CDR3 covers 14 residues. The CDR3 DNA sequence: TGCGCCAGCACCGAACAGGGACAGGGGCGCGAGCAGTACTTC. As protein: CASTEQGQGREQYF.

This clone was seen once. The rearrangement links TRBV7-2 to TRBJ1-3; D is uncertain. Germline values: CDR1 SGHTA, CDR2 FQGNSA. The V end was cut by 8 bases, the J end by 1 base, with 15 bases between. The CDR3 runs 15 residues. CDR3 nucleotide sequence: TGTGCCAGCGGGGTCCGGGTAGGGTCTGGAAACACCATATATTTT. Translation: CASGVRVGSGNTIYF.

The chain uses TRBV4-1 and TRBJ2-1; 8 bases map to TRBD1. Germline assignment: CDR1 MGHRA and CDR2 YSYEKL. V was pared by 2 bases and J by 8 bases, with 8 bases of the junction left unmatched. The CDR3 covers 15 residues. The CDR3 DNA reads as TGCGCCAGCAGCCAACCTAGGACAGGGCGGTATGAGCAGTTCTTC. Translation gives CASSQPRTGRYEQFF.

V gene TRBV25-1 combines with J gene TRBJ1-4, with 8 bases fitting TRBD1. The J segment lost 2 bases and the V segment lost 4 bases, leaving 6 bases of the junction unmatched. The CDR3 runs 16 residues. Germline values: CDR1 MGHDK, CDR2 SYGVNS. CDR3 residues: CASSGTGKITNEKLFF. In DNA form, the CDR3 reads TGTGCCAGCAGTGGGACAGGGAAAATCACTAATGAAAAACTGTTTTTT.

The V gene is TRBV5-5, the J gene TRBJ1-5; D remains unclear. Trimming cost V 0 bases and J 7 bases, with 17 bases left between them. CDR1 and CDR2 from the germline V gene are SGHKS and YYEKEE (reference sequence). This CDR3 is 16 amino acids long. In DNA, the CDR3 is TGTGCCAGCAGCTTGGAGGTCCGTGGGTTAAGACAGCCCCAGCATTTT. It is translated as CASSLEVRGLRQPQHF.

This CDR3 reads CASSYSVGRGYTF. For the CDR3, the DNA is TGTGCCAGCAGTTACTCAGTAGGTCGTGGCTACACCTTC. V is TRBV6-6 and J is TRBJ1-2; D ambiguous. CDR1 and CDR2 from the germline V gene are MNHNY and SVGAGI (reference sequence). V lost 0 bases, J lost 7 bases, and 9 bases lay in between. The CDR3 extends over 13 amino acids.

The chain carries TRBV7-9 and TRBJ2-1; no clear D gene. The CDR3 is made up of 15 amino acids. Germline lookup yields CDR1 SEHNR and CDR2 FQNEAQ (reference sequence). Trimming stripped 1 base from V and 0 bases from J, with 7 bases between. CDR3 DNA: TGTGCCAGCAGCTTAGGTCGTCCCTCCTACAATGAGCAGTTCTTC. Amino acid sequence: CASSLGRPSYNEQFF. Drawing the rest from reference TRBV7-9 and TRBJ2-1, the complete variable domain is DTGVSQNPRHKITKRGQNVTFRCDPISEHNRLYWYRQTLGQGPEFLTYFQNEAQLEKSRLLSDRFSAERPKGSFSTLEIQRTEQGDSAMYLCASSLGRPSYNEQFFGPGTRLTVL.

A few counts support this clone. The V call is TRBV5-6, the J call TRBJ1-1, with D uncertain. The CDR3 runs to 11 residues. Trimming took 5 bases from V and 5 from J, leaving 7 bases between them. CDR1 is SGHDT, CDR2 YYEEEE, per germline. For the CDR3, the DNA is TGTGCCAGCAGGAGAGGGACTGAAGCTTTCTTT. As protein: CASRRGTEAFF.

This CDR3 is CASSFEGPPYEQYF. CDR3 in DNA: TGTGCCAGCAGCTTCGAAGGCCCCCCCTACGAGCAGTACTTC. The V gene is TRBV11-2, the J gene TRBJ2-7; D gene uncertain. The CDR3 contains 14 residues. From germline, CDR1 is SGHAT and CDR2 FQNNGV. The V end was cut by 3 bases, the J end by 2 bases, with 11 bases between.

V gene TRBV7-2 combines with J gene TRBJ1-4, with 10 bases that match TRBD1. The ends lost 3 bases at V and 7 bases at J; junction bases unmatched: 8. The germline CDR1 and CDR2 sequences are SGHTA and FQGNSA. The CDR3 runs to 16 residues. The CDR3 DNA reads TGTGCCAGCAGCTTTCAGACAGGGGGCGGTGGTGAAAAACTGTTTTTT. Translation gives CASSFQTGGGGEKLFF. Full variable domain (rest looked up from reference TRBV7-2 and TRBJ1-4): GAGVSQSPSNKVTEKGKDVELRCDPISGHTALYWYRQSLGQGLEFLIYFQGNSAPDKSGLPSDRFSAERTGGSVSTLTIQRTQQEDSAVYLCASSFQTGGGGEKLFFGSGTQLSVL.

The gene calls are TRBV5-1 and TRBJ2-7; D perhaps matches TRBD2 (5 bases). Between the trimmed V and J ends, which lost 4 bases and 1 base, there was a span of 18 bases. Germline assignment: CDR1 SGHRS and CDR2 YFSETQ. This CDR3 is built from 16 residues. The CDR3 region has the DNA TGCGCCAGCAGCCCCGCGAGCGCGGGTGTGTCCTACGAGCAGTACTTC. Its translation is CASSPASAGVSYEQYF.

V gene TRBV18 combines with J gene TRBJ2-7; D not certain. The CDR3 runs to 12 residues. The germline V and J ends were trimmed by 2 bases and 5 bases, with 7 bases remaining between them. In germline, CDR1 is KGHSH, CDR2 LQKENI. The CDR3 DNA reads as TGTGCCAGCTCACCATCTTCTGACGAGCAGTACTTC. Its protein product is CASSPSSDEQYF. The full variable domain, in which reference TRBV18 and TRBJ2-7 provide the parts outside the CDR3, is NAGVMQNPRHLVRRRGQEARLRCSPMKGHSHVYWYRQLPEEGLKFMVYLQKENIIDESGMPKERFSAEFPKEGPSILRIQQVVRGDSAAYFCASSPSSDEQYFGPGTRLTVT.

The J gene is TRBJ2-1, the V gene TRBV9; perhaps TRBD2 as D (6 bases). The germline V gene encodes CDR1 SGDLS and CDR2 YYNGEE. Trimming took off 0 bases at V and 6 bases at J, with 10 bases between the two ends. The length of the CDR3 is 14 residues. The CDR3 spells CASSVDWGVNEQFF. DNA of the CDR3: TGTGCCAGCAGCGTAGACTGGGGGGTCAATGAGCAGTTCTTC. The variable domain in full, completed from reference TRBV9 and TRBJ2-1, reads DSGVTQTPKHLITATGQRVTLRCSPRSGDLSVYWYQQSLDQGLQFLIQYYNGEERAKGNILERFSAQQFPDLHSELNLSSLELGDSALYFCASSVDWGVNEQFFGPGTRLTVL.

The chain joins TRBV6-5 to TRBJ1-2; D unresolved. In germline, CDR1 is MNHEY, CDR2 SVGAGI. Trimming shortened V by 6 bases and J by 5 bases, and 16 bases separated the two germline ends. The CDR3 contains 14 residues. The CDR3 nucleotides read TGTGCCAGCAGACGCGACGGGAACGGGTATGGCTACACCTTC. It encodes CASRRDGNGYGYTF.

This clone has only one observation. This chain links TRBV27 with TRBJ2-2; a possible D gene is TRBD1 (5 bases). V was shortened by 11 bases and J by 1 base, with 14 bases between the two germline ends. Germline CDR1 MNHEY, CDR2 SMNVEV (reference sequence). The CDR3 loop spans 14 amino acids. DNA of the CDR3: TGTGCCGAAGAAGGGGCGAGGAACACCGGGGAGCTGTTTTTT. Protein sequence: CAEEGARNTGELFF.

This clone occurred a few times. The chain employs TRBV29-1 and TRBJ1-2; D ambiguous. This CDR3 has 13 residues. V was pared by 3 bases and J by 1 base, with 9 bases between. CDR1 is SQVTM, CDR2 ANQGSEA, per germline. Written as DNA, the CDR3 is TGCAGCGTTGATAATGAGGGTAACTATGGCTACACCTTC. It encodes CSVDNEGNYGYTF.

This chain uses TRBV10-3 with TRBJ2-7; D is unresolved. Germline CDR1 reads ENHRY; CDR2 reads SYGVKD. The length of the CDR3 is 11 residues. V gave up 4 bases and J gave up 2 bases, with 3 bases separating them. CDR3 protein: CAISGAYEQYF. DNA for the CDR3: TGTGCCATCAGTGGGGCCTACGAGCAGTACTTC.

This rearrangement joins TRBV6-5 to TRBJ1-2, with 7 bases fitting TRBD1. The CDR3 extends over 13 amino acids. Germline V gene data show CDR1 as MNHEY and CDR2 as SVGAGI. V trimming: 10 bases; J trimming: 6 bases; junction bases outside the gene matches: 11. This CDR3 reads CATQRGQTHGYTF. As DNA, the CDR3 is TGTGCCACCCAACGGGGACAGACTCATGGCTACACCTTC.

The rearrangement joins TRBV6-5 to TRBJ2-1, with a possible D match to TRBD2 (7 bases). This CDR3 comprises 14 residues. V dropped 7 bases and J dropped 6 bases, with 16 bases sitting between them. Germline CDR1 MNHEY, CDR2 SVGAGI. The CDR3 region is CASTSGGALNEQFF. As DNA, the CDR3 is TGTGCCAGCACCAGTGGGGGGGCACTCAATGAGCAGTTCTTC.

The V call is TRBV4-1, the J call TRBJ2-3, with 7 bases aligning to TRBD2. Germline CDR1 MGHRA, CDR2 YSYEKL. CDR3 length: 14 amino acids. J was trimmed by 2 bases and V by 2 bases; bases with no gene match: 1. CDR3 residues: CASSQRDYTDTQYF. The CDR3 bases are TGCGCCAGCAGCCAACGGGACTACACAGATACGCAGTATTTT.

The chain links TRBV28 to TRBJ2-3; D tentatively fits TRBD1 or TRBD2 (6 bases each). With 6 bases removed from V and 4 bases from J, the gap between germline ends came to 20 bases. Germline values: CDR1 MDHEN, CDR2 SYDVKM. The CDR3 totals 16 residues. CDR3 region: CASRTLSDSGPDTQYF. For the CDR3, the DNA is TGTGCCAGCAGGACCCTTTCGGACAGCGGGCCAGATACGCAGTATTTT.

The CDR3 here is CASSPAGAPNTQYF. CDR3 coding DNA: TGTGCCAGCAGCCCCGCCGGGGCCCCGAATACGCAGTATTTT. This chain connects TRBV28 to TRBJ2-3, with D tentatively TRBD1 or TRBD2 (5 bases each). V gave up 6 bases and J gave up 7 bases, with 17 bases separating them. The CDR3 contains 14 residues. Germline lookup yields CDR1 MDHEN and CDR2 SYDVKM. Full variable domain (rest looked up from reference TRBV28 and TRBJ2-3): DVKVTQSSRYLVKRTGEKVFLECVQDMDHENMFWYRQDPGLGLRLIYFSYDVKMKEKGDIPEGYSVSREKKERFSLILESASTNQTSMYLCASSPAGAPNTQYFGPGTRLTVL.

This chain joins TRBV30 and TRBJ1-6; D ambiguous. The CDR3 is 15 residues long. With 5 bases removed from V and 9 bases from J, the gap between germline ends came to 20 bases. Germline CDR1 is GTSNPN and CDR2 is SVGIG (reference sequence). Here the CDR3 DNA reads TGTGCCTGGGCACCGGACCCCCCCTCCAGTTCACCCCTCCACTTT. This codes for CAWAPDPPSSSPLHF.

This chain links TRBV29-1 with TRBJ1-1, with TRBD1 as a possible D gene (6 bases). The CDR3 spans 13 residues. Trimming stripped 4 bases from V and 1 base from J, with 10 bases between. Per the germline V gene, CDR1 is SQVTM and CDR2 is ANQGSEA. The CDR3 spells CSVVGAENTEAFF. DNA of the CDR3: TGCAGCGTTGTGGGGGCAGAGAACACTGAAGCTTTCTTT.

The chain joins TRBV11-2 to TRBJ2-7, with D hard to call. CDR1 and CDR2 from the germline V gene are SGHAT and FQNNGV. The CDR3 contains 15 residues. Trimming cost V 5 bases and J 2 bases, with 16 bases left between them. CDR3 nucleotides: TGTGCCAGCAGCCACCGTTTCCGCTCGGCCTACGAGCAGTACTTC. Its protein product is CASSHRFRSAYEQYF.

The gene calls are TRBV28 and TRBJ2-2, with D maybe TRBD1 (5 bases). V was shortened by 3 bases and J by 4 bases, with 12 bases between the two germline ends. CDR1 and CDR2 (germline): MDHEN, SYDVKM. The CDR3 has 15 residues. The DNA of the CDR3 is TGTGCCAGCAGTTTCTTACCCAGGGTCACCGGGGAGCTGTTTTTT. Residues: CASSFLPRVTGELFF.

Only a few counts were recorded for this clone. The V gene is TRBV7-2, the J gene TRBJ2-3; TRBD2 matches at 9 bases. The V segment lost 0 bases and the J segment 6 bases; nucleotides outside the gene matches: 10. This CDR3 contains 17 residues. Germline V gives CDR1 SGHTA, CDR2 FQGNSA. The DNA for the CDR3 is TGTGCCAGCAGCTTAGCGATAGCGGGGGACCTGCTCGATACGCAGTATTTT. Translated: CASSLAIAGDLLDTQYF.

The chain couples TRBV19 to TRBJ1-5; D is unresolved. The V and J ends lost 0 bases and 6 bases respectively, with 6 bases between them. This CDR3 is built from 13 residues. CDR1 is LNHDA and CDR2 is SQIVND in the germline V gene (reference sequence). Here the CDR3 reads CASSIDLSQPQHF. CDR3 coding DNA: TGTGCCAGTAGTATAGATCTGAGTCAGCCCCAGCATTTT.